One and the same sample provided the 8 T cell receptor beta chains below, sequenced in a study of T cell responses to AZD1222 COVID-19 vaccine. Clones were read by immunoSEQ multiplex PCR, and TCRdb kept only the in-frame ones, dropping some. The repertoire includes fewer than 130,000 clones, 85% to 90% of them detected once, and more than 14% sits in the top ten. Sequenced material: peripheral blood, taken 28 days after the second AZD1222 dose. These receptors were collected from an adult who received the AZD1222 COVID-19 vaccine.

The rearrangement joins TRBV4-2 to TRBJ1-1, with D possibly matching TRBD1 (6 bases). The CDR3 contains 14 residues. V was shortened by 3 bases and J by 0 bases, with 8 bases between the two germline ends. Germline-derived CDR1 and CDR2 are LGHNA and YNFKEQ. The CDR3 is CASSQGALNTEAFF. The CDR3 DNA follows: TGTGCCAGCAGCCAGGGGGCCTTGAACACTGAAGCTTTCTTT.

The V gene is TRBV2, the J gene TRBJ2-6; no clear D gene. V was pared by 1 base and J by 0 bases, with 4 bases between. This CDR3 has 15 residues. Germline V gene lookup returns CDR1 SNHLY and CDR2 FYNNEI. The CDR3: CASSEEYSGANVLTF. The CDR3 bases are TGTGCCAGCAGTGAAGAGTACTCTGGGGCCAACGTCCTGACTTTC.

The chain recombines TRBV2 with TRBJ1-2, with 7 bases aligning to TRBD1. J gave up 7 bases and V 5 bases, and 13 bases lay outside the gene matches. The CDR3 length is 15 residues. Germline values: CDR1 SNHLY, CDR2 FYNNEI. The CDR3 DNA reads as TGTGCCAGCAGTTTAACTGGAGGGACAGAAGGTGGCTACACCTTC. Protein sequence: CASSLTGGTEGGYTF.

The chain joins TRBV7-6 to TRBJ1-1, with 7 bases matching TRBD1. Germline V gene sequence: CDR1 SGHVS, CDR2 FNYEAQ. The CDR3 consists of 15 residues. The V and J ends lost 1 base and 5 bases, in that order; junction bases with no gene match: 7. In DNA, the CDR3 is TGTGCCAGCAGCTTAGAGGCAGGGGGGATGACTGAAGCTTTCTTT. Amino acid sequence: CASSLEAGGMTEAFF.

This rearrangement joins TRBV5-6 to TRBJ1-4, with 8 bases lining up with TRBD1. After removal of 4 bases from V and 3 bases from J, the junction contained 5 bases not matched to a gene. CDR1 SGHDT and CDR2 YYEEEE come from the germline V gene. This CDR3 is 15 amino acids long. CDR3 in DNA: TGTGCCAGCAGCGGATCGGGACAGGCTAATGAAAAACTGTTTTTT. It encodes CASSGSGQANEKLFF.

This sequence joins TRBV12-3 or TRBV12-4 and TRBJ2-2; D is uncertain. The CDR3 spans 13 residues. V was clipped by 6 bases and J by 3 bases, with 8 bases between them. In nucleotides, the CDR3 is TGTGCCAGCAGGCCAACTTACACCGGGGAGCTGTTTTTT. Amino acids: CASRPTYTGELFF.

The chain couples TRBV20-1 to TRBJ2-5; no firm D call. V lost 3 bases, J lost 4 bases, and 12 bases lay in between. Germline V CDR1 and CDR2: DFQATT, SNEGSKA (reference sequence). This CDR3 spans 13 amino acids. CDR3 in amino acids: CSASLAGTETQYF. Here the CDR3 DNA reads TGCAGTGCTAGTTTGGCAGGAACAGAGACCCAGTACTTC.

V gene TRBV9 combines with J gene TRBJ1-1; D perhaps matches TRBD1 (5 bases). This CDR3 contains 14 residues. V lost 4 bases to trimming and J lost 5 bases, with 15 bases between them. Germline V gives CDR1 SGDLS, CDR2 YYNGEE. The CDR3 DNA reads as TGTGCCAGCAGCCTCGGGACGGACCCTACTGAAGCTTTCTTT. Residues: CASSLGTDPTEAFF. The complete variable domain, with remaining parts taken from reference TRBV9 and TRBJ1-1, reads DSGVTQTPKHLITATGQRVTLRCSPRSGDLSVYWYQQSLDQGLQFLIQYYNGEERAKGNILERFSAQQFPDLHSELNLSSLELGDSALYFCASSLGTDPTEAFFGQGTRLTVV.